These 7 T cell receptor beta chains were all obtained from the same sample, sequenced in a study of blood T cell repertoires in COVID-19. Repertoires were generated with immunoSEQ multiplex PCR, while TCRdb's copy carries only in-frame clones and drops some. The table lists about 180,000 clones, 82% of them singletons, with 18% in the top ten. Sequenced material: PBMCs or T cells enriched from blood (not recorded which). The receptors stem from a man aged 60 to 75 who had recovered from COVID-19.

CDR3 loop: CASSLDGSYYNSPLHF. The CDR3 DNA is TGTGCCAGCAGCTTGGACGGGAGCTACTATAATTCACCCCTCCACTTT. The chain recombines TRBV5-6 with TRBJ1-6; D unresolved. Germline-derived CDR1 and CDR2 are SGHDT and YYEEEE. This CDR3 contains 16 residues. Trimming took 0 bases from V and 3 from J, leaving 10 bases between them.

DNA for the CDR3: TGTGCCAGCAGTTTCCCTCTTATGGGACAGCTAACTGAAGCTTTCTTT. Residues: CASSFPLMGQLTEAFF. This sequence joins TRBV28 and TRBJ1-1; 7 nucleotides line up with TRBD1. Germline V gene sequence: CDR1 MDHEN, CDR2 SYDVKM. CDR3 size: 16 residues. Trimming cost V 3 bases and J 5 bases; bases outside gene matches: 12.

The chain recombines TRBV28 with TRBJ2-1; D might be TRBD1 (6 bases). This CDR3 contains 14 residues. Germline V lookup: CDR1 MDHEN, CDR2 SYDVKM. V lost 4 bases and J lost 5, with 12 bases in between. The CDR3 region has the DNA TGTGCCAGCAGTTCTGGACAGAGGGACAATGAGCAGTTCTTC. Amino acids: CASSSGQRDNEQFF.

The CDR3 DNA reads TGTGCCAGCAGGCTACTAGCGGCCCAAGAGACCCAGTACTTC. It yields the protein CASRLLAAQETQYF. The rearrangement links TRBV27 to TRBJ2-5; 8 bases align to TRBD2. CDR1 and CDR2 (germline): MNHEY, SMNVEV (reference sequence). V trimming: 6 bases; J trimming: 1 base; junction bases outside the gene matches: 4. The CDR3 loop spans 14 amino acids.

The chain joins TRBV6-5 to TRBJ1-1; D unclear. V gave up 8 bases and J gave up 4 bases, with 8 bases separating them. The germline V gene encodes CDR1 MNHEY and CDR2 SVGAGI. The CDR3 is 11 amino acids. The CDR3 coding sequence is TGTGCCAGCGGAGAGGCCACTGAAGCTTTCTTT. The encoded protein is CASGEATEAFF.

CDR3 nucleotides: TGTGCCAGCAGCCCGCCGTCGGGACAGTCACATTACACTGAAGCTTTCTTT. Its protein is CASSPPSGQSHYTEAFF. The chain links TRBV3-1 (or the pseudogene TRBV3-2) to TRBJ1-1, with 7 nucleotides matching TRBD1. The CDR3 has 17 amino acids. V gave up 4 bases and J gave up 3 bases; unmatched junction bases: 14. Germline V gives CDR1 LGHDT, CDR2 YNNKEL (reference sequence).

The J gene is TRBJ2-2, the V gene TRBV7-3, with D hard to call. The V and J ends lost 4 bases and 4 bases respectively, with 7 bases between them. Per germline, CDR1 SGHTA and CDR2 FQGTGA. The CDR3 extends over 13 amino acids. The CDR3 DNA is TGTGCCAGCAGCTCCCAATCCACCGGGGAGCTGTTTTTT. This translates into CASSSQSTGELFF.